A selection of T cell receptor beta chains follows, all from one sample in a study of regulatory T cells in long-lasting Graves disease. TCRdb used MiXCR to reprocess the multiplex PCR reads, holding one entry per CDR3 protein. The sample shows fewer than 450,000 distinct CDR3 sequences, about 20% of them seen only once. Sequenced here: peripheral blood mononuclear cells (PBMCs), sampled when the disease was refractory, from a patient treated with antithyroid drugs. The source of these receptors is a female donor with Graves disease. The CDR3 runs from the conserved cysteine through the conserved F or W. The order of the fields is CDR3 DNA, CDR3 protein, J gene, V gene, clone size, D gene. D genes are given only for firm matches. A row's size may be missing; if present it is once, few, many or a size class.

cdr3_nt: TGTGCCAGCACCCTAAAGAGGGAGATTTACAATGAGCAGTTCTTC
cdr3_aa: CASTLKREIYNEQFF
j_call: TRBJ2-1
v_call: TRBV6-1
clone_size: few
d_call: NA

cdr3_nt: TGTGCCAGCAGTCCATATCGGGACCCAACCTACGAGCAGTACTTC
cdr3_aa: CASSPYRDPTYEQYF
j_call: TRBJ2-7
v_call: TRBV6-1
clone_size: many
d_call: NA

cdr3_nt: TGTGCCAGCAGAAGGATTGACAGGGCGAACACCGGGGAGCTGTTTTTT
cdr3_aa: CASRRIDRANTGELFF
j_call: TRBJ2-2
v_call: TRBV6-2/TRBV6-3
clone_size: NA
d_call: TRBD1

cdr3_nt: TGCGCCAGCAGCTTGAGCCAGGGCGGAGAGACCCAGTACTTC
cdr3_aa: CASSLSQGGETQYF
j_call: TRBJ2-5
v_call: TRBV5-1
clone_size: few
d_call: NA

cdr3_nt: TGCAGTGGACTAGCGGGAACTACCGGGGAGCTGTTTTTT
cdr3_aa: CSGLAGTTGELFF
j_call: TRBJ2-2
v_call: TRBV20-1
clone_size: few
d_call: TRBD2

cdr3_nt: TGTGCCAGCAGACATGACAGCCAAGAGACCCAGTACTTC
cdr3_aa: CASRHDSQETQYF
j_call: TRBJ2-5
v_call: TRBV2
clone_size: many
d_call: NA

cdr3_nt: TGCAGTGCTAGGGAACGACAGGGAAGCGGAGAGACCCAGTACTTC
cdr3_aa: CSARERQGSGETQYF
j_call: TRBJ2-5
v_call: TRBV20-1
clone_size: few
d_call: TRBD1

cdr3_nt: TGTGCCAGCAGCCGCCGAGGACAGGGAGGTTACACTGAAGCTTTCTTT
cdr3_aa: CASSRRGQGGYTEAFF
j_call: TRBJ1-1
v_call: TRBV7-9
clone_size: few
d_call: TRBD1

cdr3_nt: TGTGCCAGCAGCGAATCTCTAGCGGGAGGAGATTACAATGAGCAGTTCTTC
cdr3_aa: CASSESLAGGDYNEQFF
j_call: TRBJ2-1
v_call: TRBV2
clone_size: many
d_call: TRBD2

cdr3_nt: TGCAGTGCTAGTGCAGGGGTGAACACTGAAGCTTTCTTT
cdr3_aa: CSASAGVNTEAFF
j_call: TRBJ1-1
v_call: TRBV20-1
clone_size: many
d_call: NA

cdr3_nt: TGTGCCAGCAGTATGACAGATCAAGAGACCCAGTACTTC
cdr3_aa: CASSMTDQETQYF
j_call: TRBJ2-5
v_call: TRBV5-6
clone_size: many
d_call: NA

cdr3_nt: TGTGCCAGCAGCTTAGCGGAAGGGGAAGCTTTCTTT
cdr3_aa: CASSLAEGEAFF
j_call: TRBJ1-1
v_call: TRBV7-2
clone_size: many
d_call: NA

cdr3_nt: TGTGCCAGCAGTTCCTTGGGACAGGGGGATTCCCATGGCTACACCTTC
cdr3_aa: CASSSLGQGDSHGYTF
j_call: TRBJ1-2
v_call: TRBV6-2/TRBV6-3
clone_size: NA
d_call: TRBD1

cdr3_nt: TGTGCCAGCAGCTTATTTTCTGGAGAGACCCAGTACTTC
cdr3_aa: CASSLFSGETQYF
j_call: TRBJ2-5
v_call: TRBV7-9
clone_size: NA
d_call: NA

cdr3_nt: TGTGCCAGCAGCTTAAGCCCGGTGGTGAGAGAGACCCAGTACTTC
cdr3_aa: CASSLSPVVRETQYF
j_call: TRBJ2-5
v_call: TRBV7-2
clone_size: many
d_call: NA

cdr3_nt: TGCAGTGCTAGAACCGGGACAGGGAACACGAACACTGAAGCTTTCTTT
cdr3_aa: CSARTGTGNTNTEAFF
j_call: TRBJ1-1
v_call: TRBV20-1
clone_size: NA
d_call: TRBD1

cdr3_nt: TGTGCCAGCACGGCCTTACATCGGAGAGAGACCCAGTACTTC
cdr3_aa: CASTALHRRETQYF
j_call: TRBJ2-5
v_call: TRBV28
clone_size: many
d_call: NA

cdr3_nt: TGTGCCAGCAGAGCTGCGCGGGAAGGGAATGAGCAGTTCTTC
cdr3_aa: CASRAAREGNEQFF
j_call: TRBJ2-1
v_call: TRBV6-1
clone_size: few
d_call: NA

cdr3_nt: TGTGCCAGCAGATGGACAGGGGATAGCAATCAGCCCCAGCATTTT
cdr3_aa: CASRWTGDSNQPQHF
j_call: TRBJ1-5
v_call: TRBV2
clone_size: many
d_call: TRBD1

cdr3_nt: TGTGCCAGCAGCGGACAGGAGACCCAAGAGACCCAGTACTTC
cdr3_aa: CASSGQETQETQYF
j_call: TRBJ2-5
v_call: TRBV13
clone_size: NA
d_call: TRBD1

cdr3_nt: TGTGCCAGCAGTTACTCGGGTTCAGGGAGTGATACGCAGTATTTT
cdr3_aa: CASSYSGSGSDTQYF
j_call: TRBJ2-3
v_call: TRBV6-5
clone_size: few
d_call: NA

cdr3_nt: TGTGCCACTGCGGACGGAGAACGAAACACCATATATTTT
cdr3_aa: CATADGERNTIYF
j_call: TRBJ1-3
v_call: TRBV6-1
clone_size: NA
d_call: NA

cdr3_nt: TGCGCCAGCAGCTTGGAGGGGTTCCGCTCTGGAAACACCATATATTTT
cdr3_aa: CASSLEGFRSGNTIYF
j_call: TRBJ1-3
v_call: TRBV5-1
clone_size: few
d_call: NA

cdr3_nt: TGTGCCTGGAACCGTTGGGGCGCAGCGAACACTGAAGCTTTCTTT
cdr3_aa: CAWNRWGAANTEAFF
j_call: TRBJ1-1
v_call: TRBV30
clone_size: NA
d_call: NA

cdr3_nt: TGTGCCAGCAGCTTGGGGTTCCCGGTGAACACTGAAGCTTTCTTT
cdr3_aa: CASSLGFPVNTEAFF
j_call: TRBJ1-1
v_call: TRBV5-6
clone_size: NA
d_call: NA

cdr3_nt: TGCGCCAGCAGCCAACAAACGTCCACCGGGACAACCTACCAAGAGACCCAGTACTTC
cdr3_aa: CASSQQTSTGTTYQETQYF
j_call: TRBJ2-5
v_call: TRBV4-3
clone_size: few
d_call: NA

cdr3_nt: TGTGCCAGCAGTTGGGTACAGGGGGCTATGAACACTGAAGCTTTCTTT
cdr3_aa: CASSWVQGAMNTEAFF
j_call: TRBJ1-1
v_call: TRBV28
clone_size: many
d_call: TRBD1

cdr3_nt: TGCGCCAGCAGCCCCAGGGGACAGGGGGACACCATATATTTT
cdr3_aa: CASSPRGQGDTIYF
j_call: TRBJ1-3
v_call: TRBV5-1
clone_size: NA
d_call: TRBD1

cdr3_nt: TGTGCCAGCAGTTCCAAGGGACTAGCGGGAGATGGTAGACGCTACGAGCAGTACTTC
cdr3_aa: CASSSKGLAGDGRRYEQYF
j_call: TRBJ2-7
v_call: TRBV6-5
clone_size: few
d_call: TRBD2

cdr3_nt: TGTGCCAGCAGTTTAACAAGCCATGGTGGCGAGCAGTACTTC
cdr3_aa: CASSLTSHGGEQYF
j_call: TRBJ2-7
v_call: TRBV27
clone_size: few
d_call: NA

cdr3_nt: TGTGCCAGCAGTTCTATGGCTGGCTACACCTTC
cdr3_aa: CASSSMAGYTF
j_call: TRBJ1-2
v_call: TRBV2
clone_size: many
d_call: NA

cdr3_nt: TGTGCCAGCAGTGGACTAGTCGGTGAGCAGTACTTC
cdr3_aa: CASSGLVGEQYF
j_call: TRBJ2-7
v_call: TRBV6-1
clone_size: few
d_call: NA

cdr3_nt: TGTGCCACCTCCGGACTAGCGGGAGGGCAATACGAGCAGTACTTC
cdr3_aa: CATSGLAGGQYEQYF
j_call: TRBJ2-7
v_call: TRBV7-2
clone_size: many
d_call: TRBD2

cdr3_nt: TGCGCCAGCAGAGACGGACTCTCAATGAACACTGAAGCTTTCTTT
cdr3_aa: CASRDGLSMNTEAFF
j_call: TRBJ1-1
v_call: TRBV5-1
clone_size: few
d_call: NA

cdr3_nt: TGTGCCAGCAGTTACGGTTGGGGCACCGGGGAGCTGTTTTTT
cdr3_aa: CASSYGWGTGELFF
j_call: TRBJ2-2
v_call: TRBV6-2/TRBV6-3
clone_size: few
d_call: NA

cdr3_nt: TGTGCCAGCAGCTTAGAAACGACACGCACGAACACTGAAGCTTTCTTT
cdr3_aa: CASSLETTRTNTEAFF
j_call: TRBJ1-1
v_call: TRBV11-2
clone_size: many
d_call: NA

cdr3_nt: TGTGCCATCAGGGAAGGGACAGGGAACACTGAAGCTTTCTTT
cdr3_aa: CAIREGTGNTEAFF
j_call: TRBJ1-1
v_call: TRBV10-3
clone_size: NA
d_call: TRBD1

cdr3_nt: TGTGCCGGAGCTTTCTCCTACGAGCAGTACTTC
cdr3_aa: CAGAFSYEQYF
j_call: TRBJ2-7
v_call: TRBV30
clone_size: NA
d_call: NA

cdr3_nt: TGTGCCAGCAGACCCGAGGGAAGGGCGGCGGGCTACACCTTC
cdr3_aa: CASRPEGRAAGYTF
j_call: TRBJ1-2
v_call: TRBV11-2
clone_size: few
d_call: NA

cdr3_nt: TGTGCCAGCAGAGCCGGGACTAGCCCCCGGCTAGCGCAAGAGACCCAGTACTTC
cdr3_aa: CASRAGTSPRLAQETQYF
j_call: TRBJ2-5
v_call: TRBV28
clone_size: many
d_call: TRBD2

cdr3_nt: TGTGCCAGCCTTAAACCGGGACCATCCTACGAGCAGTACTTC
cdr3_aa: CASLKPGPSYEQYF
j_call: TRBJ2-7
v_call: TRBV6-1
clone_size: once
d_call: NA

cdr3_nt: TGTGCCAGCAGCCCCTCTCTACCGGGACAGGGGTATTCACCCCTCCACTTT
cdr3_aa: CASSPSLPGQGYSPLHF
j_call: TRBJ1-6
v_call: TRBV7-2
clone_size: NA
d_call: TRBD1

cdr3_nt: TGTGCCAGCAGTGAATCACCGGGGACAAGTGCCGGGGAGCTGTTTTTT
cdr3_aa: CASSESPGTSAGELFF
j_call: TRBJ2-2
v_call: TRBV25-1
clone_size: many
d_call: NA

cdr3_nt: TGCAGTGCTCATTGGACAGGGCGAGGGTCTTATAGCAATCAGCCCCAGCATTTT
cdr3_aa: CSAHWTGRGSYSNQPQHF
j_call: TRBJ1-5
v_call: TRBV20-1
clone_size: few
d_call: TRBD1

cdr3_nt: TGTGCCAGCAGTGGGTCAGACGGTACAAAGACCCAGTACTTC
cdr3_aa: CASSGSDGTKTQYF
j_call: TRBJ2-5
v_call: TRBV6-1
clone_size: few
d_call: NA

cdr3_nt: TGTGCCAGCAGCTCCCATCAAAATACAGGGTTCTACGAGCAGTACTTC
cdr3_aa: CASSSHQNTGFYEQYF
j_call: TRBJ2-7
v_call: TRBV7-6
clone_size: few
d_call: NA

cdr3_nt: TGTGCCAGCAGACCCCGGGACAGGGGGCGAGAACGCACCGGGGAGCTGTTTTTT
cdr3_aa: CASRPRDRGRERTGELFF
j_call: TRBJ2-2
v_call: TRBV6-1
clone_size: NA
d_call: TRBD1

cdr3_nt: TGCAGTGCAGCCGGGACGACCTACGAGCAGTACTTC
cdr3_aa: CSAAGTTYEQYF
j_call: TRBJ2-7
v_call: TRBV20-1
clone_size: many
d_call: NA